This TCR beta chain is drawn from a study of blood T cell repertoires in COVID-19. Under the authors' procedure: Estimation of nucleated cell counts was performed using reference gene primer amplification. The method was immunoSEQ multiplex PCR; TCRdb's version includes in-frame clones alone and lacks a portion of them. V and J calls and clone size are copied from that table; D and trimming were computed from the DNA. The sample shows 240,000 or so clones, around nine tenths of them seen only once. In germline, CDR1 is SGDLS, CDR2 YYNGEE. This CDR3 has 15 residues. The V end lost 0 bases, the J end lost 0 bases, and 9 bases lay between the germline ends.

The chain combines TRBV9 with TRBJ1-1; no clear D gene. The TCR sequence derives from a woman aged 40-49 years who had recovered from COVID-19. Specimen: peripheral blood. The CDR3 here is CASSVDMGMNTEAFF. As DNA, the CDR3 is TGTGCCAGCAGCGTAGATATGGGCATGAACACTGAAGCTTTCTTT.